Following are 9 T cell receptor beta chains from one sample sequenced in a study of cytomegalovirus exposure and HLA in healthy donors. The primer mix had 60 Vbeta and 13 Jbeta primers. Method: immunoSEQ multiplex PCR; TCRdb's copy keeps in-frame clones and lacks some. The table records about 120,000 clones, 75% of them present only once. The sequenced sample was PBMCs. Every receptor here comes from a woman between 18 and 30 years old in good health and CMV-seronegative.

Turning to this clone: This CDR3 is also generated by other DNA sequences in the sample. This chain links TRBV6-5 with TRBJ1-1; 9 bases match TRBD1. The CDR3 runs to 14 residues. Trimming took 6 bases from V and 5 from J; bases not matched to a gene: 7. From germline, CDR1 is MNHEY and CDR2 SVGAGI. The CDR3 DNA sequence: TGTGCCAGCAGGTTAAACAGGGGGCGGACTGAAGCTTTCTTT. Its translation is CASRLNRGRTEAFF.

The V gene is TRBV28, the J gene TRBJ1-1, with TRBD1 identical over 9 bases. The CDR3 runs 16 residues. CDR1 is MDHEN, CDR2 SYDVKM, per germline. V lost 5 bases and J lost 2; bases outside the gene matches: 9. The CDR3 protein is CASSPRQGGGNTEAFF. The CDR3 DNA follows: TGTGCCAGCAGTCCGAGACAGGGGGGGGGTAACACTGAAGCTTTCTTT.

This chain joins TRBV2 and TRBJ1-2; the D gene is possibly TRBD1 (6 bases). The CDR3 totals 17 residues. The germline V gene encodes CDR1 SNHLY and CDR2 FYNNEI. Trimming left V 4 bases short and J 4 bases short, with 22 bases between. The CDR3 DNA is TGTGCCAGCAGTGGCGGGGGGCGGCTAACGGGGCTCTATGGCTACACCTTC. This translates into CASSGGGRLTGLYGYTF.

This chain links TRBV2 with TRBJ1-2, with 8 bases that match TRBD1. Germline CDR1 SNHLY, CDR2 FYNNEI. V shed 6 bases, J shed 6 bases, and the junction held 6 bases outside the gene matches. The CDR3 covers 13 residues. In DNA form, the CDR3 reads TGTGCCAGCAGGTTGGGACAGGAGAATGGCTACACCTTC. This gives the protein CASRLGQENGYTF.

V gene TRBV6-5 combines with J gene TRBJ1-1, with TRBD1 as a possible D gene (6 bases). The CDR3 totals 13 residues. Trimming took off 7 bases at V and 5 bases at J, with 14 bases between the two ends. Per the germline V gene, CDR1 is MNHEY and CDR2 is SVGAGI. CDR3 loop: CASMPGAETEAFF. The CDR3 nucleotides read TGTGCCAGCATGCCAGGGGCGGAGACTGAAGCTTTCTTT.

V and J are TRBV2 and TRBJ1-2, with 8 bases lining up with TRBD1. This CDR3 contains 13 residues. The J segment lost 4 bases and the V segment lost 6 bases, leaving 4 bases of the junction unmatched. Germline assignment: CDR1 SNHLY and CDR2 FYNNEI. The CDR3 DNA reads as TGTGCCAGCAGGGGGGGACAGGTCTATGGCTACACCTTC. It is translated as CASRGGQVYGYTF.

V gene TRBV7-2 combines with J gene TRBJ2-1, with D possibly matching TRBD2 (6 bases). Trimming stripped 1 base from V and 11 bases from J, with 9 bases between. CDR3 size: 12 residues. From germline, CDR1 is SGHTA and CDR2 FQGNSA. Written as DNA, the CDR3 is TGTGCCAGCAGCTTAGGCGGGGAGCAGCAGTTCTTC. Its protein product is CASSLGGEQQFF.

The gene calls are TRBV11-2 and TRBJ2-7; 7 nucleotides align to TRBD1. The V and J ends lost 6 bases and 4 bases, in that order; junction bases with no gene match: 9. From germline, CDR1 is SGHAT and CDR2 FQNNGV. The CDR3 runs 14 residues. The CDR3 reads CASSVGGVWYEQYF. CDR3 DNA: TGTGCCAGCAGTGTAGGGGGCGTCTGGTACGAGCAGTACTTC.

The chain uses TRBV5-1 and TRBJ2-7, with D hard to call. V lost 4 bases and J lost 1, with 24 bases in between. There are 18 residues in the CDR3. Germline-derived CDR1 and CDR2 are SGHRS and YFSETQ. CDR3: CASSQIQLGGLPSYEQYF. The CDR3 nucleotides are TGCGCCAGCAGCCAGATACAATTAGGCGGCCTACCTTCCTACGAGCAGTACTTC.